This TCR beta chain was recorded in a study of blood T cells in healthy people across ages. It was with a sample-barcoded 5' primer and a J-beta primer mix that a second PCR of roughly 7 to 12 cycles was run. With 12 random nucleotides, a template-switch adaptor tagged each individual cDNA molecule. TCRdb reprocessed the 5' RACE reads via MiXCR and lists one record per CDR3 protein. The sample comprises hundreds of thousands of distinct CDR3 sequences, 49% of which are singletons, and roughly 30% rests with the top ten. The source material was blood. This TCR was recovered from a woman between 55 and 75 years old in good health.

The DNA of the CDR3 is TGCAGCGTTGAAGCCCCACCGGGACCTGGGGCCCTTAGCTCCTACAATGAGCAGTTCTTC. Encoded protein: CSVEAPPGPGALSSYNEQFF. This rearrangement joins TRBV29-1 to TRBJ2-1; D tentatively fits TRBD1 or TRBD2 (5 bases each). Germline CDR1 SQVTM, CDR2 ANQGSEA. The length of the CDR3 is 20 residues. With 1 base removed from V and 0 bases from J, the gap between germline ends came to 25 bases.